The subject of this entry is one T cell receptor beta chain. The antigen is not known. The PCR was carried out with 60 Vbeta primers and 13 Jbeta primers. Measured with immunoSEQ multiplex PCR; TCRdb has only the in-frame clones, and not every one. The sample holds about 140,000 clones, roughly four fifths seen once. This entry is derived from a study of cytomegalovirus exposure and HLA in healthy donors. Points from the study as a whole: Presence/absence analyses rested on an assumption that sequencing depth was roughly uniform across donors. Sequencing probably produced one cluster of sequence variants that were highly shared. TCR beta sequences numbering more than 15,000 were associated with HLA alleles at 0.05 false discovery rate in a later analysis.

CDR1 MRHNA and CDR2 SNTAGT come from the germline V gene. The length of the CDR3 is 14 residues. V was clipped by 0 bases and J by 7 bases, with 9 bases between them. The sequenced sample was PBMCs. The sequence was collected from a woman aged 60-75 years in good health and CMV-seropositive. The rearrangement joins TRBV6-4 to TRBJ2-2, with D possibly matching TRBD2 (5 bases). The CDR3 sequence is CASSDSTGVGELFF. CDR3 in DNA: TGTGCCAGCAGTGACTCCACCGGGGTCGGGGAGCTGTTTTTT.